This T cell receptor (beta chain) is drawn from a study of T cell changes during pregnancy in multiple sclerosis (dated by TCRdb to the late 2010s). At the level of the whole study: The study looked at changes in the T cell repertoire across pregnancy in women with multiple sclerosis.

Its CDR3 holds 12 amino acids, cysteine through phenylalanine. The kept DNA is CDR3 alone, 36 bases in frame from the first base. Note on this clone: Its binding antigen is unknown. Base qualities are missing; no much larger clone stands one base away.

Libraries came from the immunoSEQ multiplex PCR assay. The clones in this table, taken by TCRdb from immuneACCESS, are in-frame only. Not every clone is retained; where verified, under half of the shortfall comes from an unresolved V gene, and the cause of the rest is unknown. The sample table records 25,000 to 35,000 clones; 88% of these occur just once. The ten biggest clones cover about 0.8% of the sample. The TCR comes from a female donor in good health, enrolled as a control in a pregnancy study. Here the sequenced sample was CD4+ T cells from peripheral blood mononuclear cells, taken in the first trimester of pregnancy. The chain links TRBV1 with TRBJ1-1. TRBV1 is designated a pseudogene. The DNA sequence follows: TGCACCAGCAACCCTAAAACCACTGAAGCTTTCTTT. It encodes CTSNPKTTEAFF.